The 5 T cell receptor beta chains given below trace back to one sample, sequenced in a study of T cell responses to AZD1222 COVID-19 vaccine (dated by TCRdb to about 2021). According to the study, the label for this sample's time point signals: about 28 days (+/-7) after the second vaccine dose. Receptor libraries were prepared by the immunoSEQ multiplex PCR assay. Not all clones reach the TCRdb copy of this immuneACCESS table, which keeps in-frame sequences only. Checked studies attribute under half of the gap to unresolved V genes and leave the rest unexplained. The sample includes 150,000 or so clones, with nearly 95% observed a single time. The ten largest clones add up to approximately 3.8% of the sample. The sequencing here drew on peripheral blood, taken 28 days after the second AZD1222 dose. The receptors were sampled from an adult who received the AZD1222 COVID-19 vaccine.

The chain has TRBV6-5 and TRBJ1-1, with D unclear. Germline V gene sequence: CDR1 MNHEY, CDR2 SVGAGI. This CDR3 is built from 12 residues. V was trimmed by 7 bases and J by 5 bases, leaving 11 bases between them. The CDR3 loop reads CASNPRPTEAFF. DNA of the CDR3: TGTGCCAGCAACCCTAGGCCGACTGAAGCTTTCTTT.

The V call is TRBV2, the J call TRBJ2-7; TRBD2 aligns across 10 bases. With V trimmed by 6 bases and J by 5 bases, 1 base remained unmatched. The CDR3 loop spans 12 amino acids. From germline, CDR1 is SNHLY and CDR2 FYNNEI. CDR3 in amino acids: CASRLAGDEQYF. The CDR3 nucleotides read TGTGCCAGCAGGCTAGCGGGAGACGAGCAGTACTTC.

This chain joins TRBV7-2 and TRBJ1-5; tentative D call: TRBD1 (6 bases). V lost 3 bases to trimming and J lost 3 bases, with 12 bases between them. Germline lookup yields CDR1 SGHTA and CDR2 FQGNSA. The CDR3 extends over 15 amino acids. The CDR3 nucleotides read TGTGCCAGCAGCTTTGCATGGGACACCAATCAGCCCCAGCATTTT. This translates into CASSFAWDTNQPQHF.

The V call is TRBV5-1, the J call TRBJ2-5, with unresolved D. V lost 1 base to trimming and J lost 5 bases, with 9 bases between them. The CDR3 spans 13 residues. The V gene's germline CDR1 is SGHRS and CDR2 YFSETQ. The CDR3 loop reads CASSLILRETQYF. CDR3 bases: TGCGCCAGCAGCTTGATTCTCAGGGAGACCCAGTACTTC.

This sequence joins TRBV3-1 (or the pseudogene TRBV3-2) and TRBJ1-1, with D maybe TRBD1 (6 bases). This CDR3 has 12 amino acids. Trimming shortened V by 5 bases and J by 5 bases, and 9 bases separated the two germline ends. CDR1 and CDR2 from the germline V gene are LGHDT and YNNKEL (reference sequence). In nucleotides, the CDR3 is TGTGCCAGCAGCTTAACAGGGACTGAAGCTTTCTTT. Encoded protein: CASSLTGTEAFF.